The 5 T cell receptor beta chains in this list originate from one sample, sequenced in a study of prognosis after radiotherapy for stage I lung cancer. Two-round multiplex PCR amplified TCR beta CDR3 from genomic DNA. Gene-specific primers for each TRBV and TRBJ gene drove first-round PCR. TCRdb re-called the multiplex PCR reads through MiXCR, storing one row per CDR3 protein. The data contain 25,000 to 30,000 distinct CDR3 sequences, about 41% of them seen just once; the ten biggest clones take up about 32%. Sequenced material: PBMCs, taken before or after stereotactic body radiation therapy (not recorded which). All receptors come from a donor aged 50 or older with non-small cell lung cancer.

This clonotype has only one observation. A far bigger clonotype differs at one base, so this is likely a read error. V and J are TRBV6-4 and TRBJ1-2, with D maybe TRBD1 (5 bases). In germline, CDR1 is MRHNA, CDR2 SNTAGT. CDR3 length equals 14 residues. V gave up 3 bases and J gave up 8 bases, with 16 bases separating them. The CDR3 region has the DNA TGTGCCAGCAGTGAAGGAGGCAGGGCCCAGGGCTACACCTTC. This translates into CASSEGGRAQGYTF.

V and J are TRBV7-2 and TRBJ2-7, with 7 bases aligning to TRBD1. The ends lost 4 bases at V and 2 bases at J; junction bases unmatched: 8. The CDR3 loop spans 15 amino acids. Germline V CDR1 and CDR2: SGHTA, FQGNSA. The CDR3 protein is CASSSGPGTAYEQYF. The CDR3 DNA reads as TGTGCCAGCAGCTCCGGCCCCGGGACAGCCTACGAGCAGTACTTC.

This clonotype was recorded many times. A much more abundant neighbour one base away suggests this may be a read error. J is TRBJ1-2 and V is TRBV6-1; unclear D gene. The CDR3 extends over 12 amino acids. Germline CDR1 reads MNHNS; CDR2 reads SASEGT. The CDR3: CASGEAGYGYTF. CDR3 coding DNA: TGTGCCAGCGGTGAAGCTGGGTATGGCTACACCTTC.

This clonotype came up many times. The chain couples TRBV2 to TRBJ1-1; no definite D call. V lost 1 base to trimming and J lost 5 bases, with 5 bases between them. The CDR3 is 12 residues long. The germline gives CDR1 SNHLY, CDR2 FYNNEI. The CDR3, as DNA: TGTGCCAGCAGTGAAGACCTTACTGAAGCTTTCTTT. Residues: CASSEDLTEAFF.

The chain combines TRBV30 with TRBJ2-3; TRBD2 matches at 8 bases. V lost 7 bases and J lost 0; bases outside the gene matches: 3. This CDR3 comprises 13 residues. CDR1 and CDR2 from the germline V gene are GTSNPN and SVGIG (reference sequence). The CDR3 region has the DNA TGTGCCTTTAGCGGGACGAGCACAGATACGCAGTATTTT. Translation gives CAFSGTSTDTQYF.